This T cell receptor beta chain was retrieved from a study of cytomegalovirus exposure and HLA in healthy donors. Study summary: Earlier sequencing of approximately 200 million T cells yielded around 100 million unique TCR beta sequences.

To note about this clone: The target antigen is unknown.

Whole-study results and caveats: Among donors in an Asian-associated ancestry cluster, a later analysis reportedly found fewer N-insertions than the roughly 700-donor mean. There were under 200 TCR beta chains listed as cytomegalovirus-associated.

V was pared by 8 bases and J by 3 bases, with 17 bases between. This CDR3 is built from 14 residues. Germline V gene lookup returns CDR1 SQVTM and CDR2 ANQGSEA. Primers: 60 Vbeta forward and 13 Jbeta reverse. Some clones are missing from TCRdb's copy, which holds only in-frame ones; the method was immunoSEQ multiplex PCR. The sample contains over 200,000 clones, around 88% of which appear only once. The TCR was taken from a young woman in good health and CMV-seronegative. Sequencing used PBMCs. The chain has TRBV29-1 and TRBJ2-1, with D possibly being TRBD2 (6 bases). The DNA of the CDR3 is TGCAGCCAAACGGTGGGGGGAAGCTACAATGAGCAGTTCTTC. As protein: CSQTVGGSYNEQFF.